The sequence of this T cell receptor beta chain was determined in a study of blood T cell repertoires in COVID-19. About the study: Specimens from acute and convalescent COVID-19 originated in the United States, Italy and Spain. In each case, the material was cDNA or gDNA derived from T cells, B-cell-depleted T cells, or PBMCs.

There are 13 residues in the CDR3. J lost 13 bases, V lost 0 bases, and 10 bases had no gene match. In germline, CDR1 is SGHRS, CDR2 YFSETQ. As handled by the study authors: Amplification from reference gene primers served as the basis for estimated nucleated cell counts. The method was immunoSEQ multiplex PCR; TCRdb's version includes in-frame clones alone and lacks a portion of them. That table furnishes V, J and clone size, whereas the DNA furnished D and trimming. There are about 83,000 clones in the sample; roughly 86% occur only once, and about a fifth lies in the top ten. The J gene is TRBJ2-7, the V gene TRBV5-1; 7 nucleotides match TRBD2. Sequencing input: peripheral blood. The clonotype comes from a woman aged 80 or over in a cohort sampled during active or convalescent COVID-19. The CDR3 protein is CASSLEGNGRLYV. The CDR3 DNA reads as TGCGCCAGCAGCTTGGAAGGAAACGGGAGGCTATACGTC.